Sequencing of this T cell receptor (beta chain) was carried out in a study of shared clonotypes between healthy human individuals. As for the study in general: Per-donor plates numbered three CD4 naive, three CD4 memory, two CD8 naive and one CD8 memory. Broader study findings: Against clonotypes common to all four donors, non-shared ones had lower generation probabilities. Rarefaction revealed incomplete sorted-subset sequencing despite large depth.

About this clone: Its antigen is currently unknown.

As defined, naive CD8 cells were CD45RO-negative and positively selected for CCR7, with terminally differentiated effector memory CD45RA+ cells excluded. The study enrolled healthy HIV-negative adults without recent acute infections or vaccinations as donors. Assay: immunoSEQ multiplex PCR; the TCRdb copy retains only in-frame clones and omits some. The sample has 550,000 to 750,000 clones; nearly 97% are singletons. Trimming removed 5 bases from V and 7 bases from J; junction bases left unmatched: 15. There are 16 residues in the CDR3. Germline assignment: CDR1 LNHNV and CDR2 YYDKDF (reference sequence).

Sequenced sample: naive CD8+ T cells sorted from blood. The sequence was collected from a woman in her 30s in good health. The rearrangement joins TRBV15 to TRBJ2-7; 9 bases align to TRBD2. The CDR3 DNA reads TGTGCCACCAGCCTCGGGTCTAGCGGGGCCCGGAGGGAGCAGTACTTC. This gives the protein CATSLGSSGARREQYF.